Listed below are T cell receptor beta chains from one sample, sequenced in a study of lymphopenia after photon versus proton radiotherapy. Assay used: immunoSEQ multiplex PCR; TCRdb lists only in-frame clones, some missing. The repertoire holds roughly 76,000 clones, with about 90% as singletons. The specimen comprised peripheral blood, sampled from a patient treated with photon-based radiotherapy. The receptors originated from a woman between 35 and 50 years old with cholangiocarcinoma. Each CDR3 is given with its conserved first and last residue. D genes are given only for firm matches. Rows may omit the clone size; those that give it use once, few, many or a size class.

d_gene,j_gene,v_gene,abundance,CDR3aa,CDR3nt
NA,TRBJ1-3,TRBV7-2,NA,CASSLGASGNTIYF,TGTGCCAGCAGCTTAGGAGCCTCTGGAAACACCATATATTTT
TRBD1,TRBJ1-1,TRBV2,NA,CASSDWTGDTEAFF,TGTGCCAGCAGTGATTGGACAGGCGACACTGAAGCTTTCTTT
TRBD1,TRBJ2-7,TRBV29-1,NA,CSVRQGLTSYEQYF,TGCAGCGTTCGACAGGGTCTAACATCCTACGAGCAGTACTTC
NA,TRBJ2-5,TRBV5-1,once,CASSLYGGVGSGETQYF,TGCGCCAGCAGCTTGTACGGGGGAGTAGGTTCAGGAGAGACCCAGTACTTC
TRBD2,TRBJ2-5,TRBV6-1,NA,CASSKGTSGRALVETQYF,TGTGCCAGCAGTAAAGGGACTAGCGGGAGGGCCCTCGTGGAGACCCAGTACTTC
NA,TRBJ2-7,TRBV28,NA,CASSLSPYEQYF,TGTGCCAGCAGTTTATCCCCCTACGAGCAGTACTTC
NA,TRBJ2-3,TRBV15,NA,CATSISGGTDTQYF,TGTGCCACCAGCATATCCGGAGGCACAGATACGCAGTATTTT
TRBD2,TRBJ2-2,TRBV6-5,NA,CASGGTSGTGELFF,TGTGCCAGCGGGGGGACTAGCGGCACCGGGGAGCTGTTTTTT
NA,TRBJ1-2,TRBV6-5,NA,CASSRVRTAYGYTF,TGTGCCAGCAGTCGAGTCCGGACAGCCTATGGCTACACCTTC
TRBD1,TRBJ2-7,TRBV5-1,few,CASSVRDSRNEQYF,TGCGCCAGCAGCGTAAGGGACAGTCGAAACGAGCAGTACTTC
NA,TRBJ1-2,TRBV21-1,NA,CASSKRDGVYGYTF,TGTGCCAGCAGCAAAAGAGACGGGGTCTATGGCTACACCTTC
NA,TRBJ1-4,TRBV7-2,NA,CASSWDHNEKLFF,TGTGCCAGCAGCTGGGACCATAATGAAAAACTGTTTTTT
NA,TRBJ2-2,TRBV7-7,NA,CASSQDAGGELFF,TGTGCTAGCAGCCAGGACGCCGGTGGGGAGCTGTTTTTT
NA,TRBJ1-1,TRBV4-1,once,CASSQASWVGVNTEAFF,TGCGCCAGCAGCCAAGCCTCATGGGTTGGGGTGAACACTGAAGCTTTCTTT
NA,TRBJ1-2,TRBV30,NA,CAWYGGNYGYTF,TGTGCCTGGTACGGGGGTAACTATGGCTACACCTTC
TRBD1,TRBJ1-1,TRBV25-1,NA,CASSATGTGRWTEAFF,TGTGCCAGCAGTGCGACCGGGACAGGGAGGTGGACTGAAGCTTTCTTT
TRBD2,TRBJ2-7,TRBV5-4,NA,CASSLPGLAGNEQYF,TGTGCCAGCAGCCTACCGGGACTAGCGGGGAACGAGCAGTACTTC
NA,TRBJ2-7,TRBV7-5,NA,CARSSADRDYEQYF,TGTGCCAGAAGCTCTGCCGACAGGGACTACGAGCAGTACTTC
NA,TRBJ2-7,TRBV7-9,NA,CASGRTVYEQYF,TGTGCCAGCGGAAGGACCGTCTACGAGCAGTACTTC
NA,TRBJ1-2,TRBV10-3,NA,CAIAGQSELYGYTF,TGTGCCATCGCCGGACAGTCTGAACTTTATGGCTACACCTTC
TRBD1,TRBJ1-4,TRBV25-1,few,CASSHSGQHNEKLFF,TGTGCCAGCAGTCACTCGGGACAGCACAATGAAAAACTGTTTTTT
NA,TRBJ1-2,TRBV28,NA,CASKVGNNYGYTF,TGTGCCAGCAAGGTTGGGAACAACTATGGCTACACCTTC
NA,TRBJ2-1,TRBV11-2,NA,CASTKREGSYNEQFF,TGTGCCAGCACCAAACGCGAGGGGTCCTACAATGAGCAGTTCTTC
NA,TRBJ2-4,TRBV21-1,NA,CASSKKTGREDIQYF,TGTGCCAGCAGCAAAAAGACGGGCAGGGAGGACATTCAGTACTTC
NA,TRBJ2-1,TRBV5-1,NA,CASMGYDEQFF,TGCGCCAGCATGGGTTACGATGAGCAGTTCTTC
NA,TRBJ1-5,TRBV10-3,NA,CAISEGRNSNQPQHF,TGTGCCATCAGTGAGGGACGAAATAGCAATCAGCCCCAGCATTTT
NA,TRBJ2-5,TRBV7-8,NA,CASSSFRGETQYF,TGTGCCAGCAGCTCCTTCCGGGGGGAGACCCAGTACTTC
NA,TRBJ1-2,TRBV5-5,NA,CASSSTRFRGGGYTF,TGTGCCAGCAGCTCTACTCGATTCCGAGGAGGTGGCTACACCTTC
TRBD2,TRBJ2-7,TRBV2,NA,CASTGDYTPPTFDDEQYF,TGTGCCAGCACCGGGGACTACACACCTCCCACGTTCGACGACGAGCAGTACTTC
NA,TRBJ2-1,TRBV7-9,NA,CASSLAGPQGNEQFF,TGTGCCAGCAGCTTAGCCGGCCCCCAGGGGAATGAGCAGTTCTTC
NA,TRBJ2-1,TRBV15,NA,CATSVGYNEQFF,TGTGCCACCAGCGTAGGGTATAATGAGCAGTTCTTC
TRBD2,TRBJ2-3,TRBV4-3,NA,CASSQEGAGGPDTQYF,TGCGCCAGCAGCCAAGAGGGCGCGGGAGGGCCAGATACGCAGTATTTT
NA,TRBJ1-6,TRBV28,NA,CASSGRSSYNSPLHF,TGTGCCAGCAGTGGGAGGAGCTCCTATAATTCACCCCTCCACTTT
TRBD2,TRBJ2-1,TRBV28,NA,CASSLGSGPSYNEQFF,TGTGCCAGCAGTTTAGGTAGCGGGCCCTCCTACAATGAGCAGTTCTTC
NA,TRBJ2-1,TRBV28,NA,CASTPIRVAGGGNEQFF,TGTGCCAGCACCCCTATAAGGGTGGCAGGGGGAGGCAATGAGCAGTTCTTC
TRBD2,TRBJ2-3,TRBV5-1,NA,CASSPRTSGGTDTQYF,TGCGCCAGCAGCCCTAGGACTAGCGGGGGAACAGATACGCAGTATTTT
TRBD1,TRBJ1-1,TRBV30,NA,CAWSIGRGPGNTEAFF,TGTGCCTGGAGTATTGGCAGGGGGCCCGGCAACACTGAAGCTTTCTTT
NA,TRBJ2-1,TRBV15,once,CATSRDPVAYNEQFF,TGTGCCACCAGCAGAGATCCGGTCGCGTACAATGAGCAGTTCTTC
NA,TRBJ2-5,TRBV27,NA,CASSLRGQQETQYF,TGTGCCAGCAGTTTACGGGGTCAGCAAGAGACCCAGTACTTC
NA,TRBJ1-5,TRBV10-3,NA,CAITREQVYSNQPQHF,TGTGCCATCACTCGGGAACAGGTTTATAGCAATCAGCCCCAGCATTTT
TRBD2,TRBJ2-1,TRBV30,NA,CAWDTQRGGPSEQFF,TGTGCCTGGGATACACAGCGGGGGGGCCCTAGTGAGCAGTTCTTC
NA,TRBJ2-5,TRBV2,NA,CASTRGTYQETQYF,TGTGCCAGCACTCGGGGGACGTACCAAGAGACCCAGTACTTC
TRBD1,TRBJ2-1,TRBV7-8,few,CASSPDRINEQFF,TGTGCCAGCAGCCCGGACAGGATCAATGAGCAGTTCTTC
NA,TRBJ1-2,TRBV18,NA,CASSPEGLYGYTF,TGTGCCAGCTCACCGGAGGGGCTTTATGGCTACACCTTC
TRBD1,TRBJ1-3,TRBV9,NA,CASSGRIDRGSGNTIYF,TGTGCCAGCAGCGGGCGAATAGACAGGGGCTCTGGAAACACCATATATTTT
NA,TRBJ2-2,TRBV7-9,NA,CASSRQQGVNTGELFF,TGTGCCAGCAGCCGACAACAGGGAGTAAACACCGGGGAGCTGTTTTTT
NA,TRBJ2-7,TRBV19,once,CASSGSGVNAAGLVTYEQYF,TGTGCCAGTAGCGGGAGTGGAGTTAATGCTGCCGGTTTAGTGACTTACGAGCAGTACTTC
NA,TRBJ2-2,TRBV19,NA,CASSIMKGVGTGELFF,TGTGCCAGTAGTATAATGAAGGGAGTTGGTACCGGGGAGCTGTTTTTT
TRBD1,TRBJ2-1,TRBV29-1,NA,CSVGDRGSYNEQFF,TGCAGCGTTGGGGACAGGGGCTCCTACAATGAGCAGTTCTTC
NA,TRBJ1-1,TRBV5-1,NA,CASSSWTGAQNFEAFF,TGCGCCAGCAGCTCATGGACGGGGGCACAAAACTTTGAAGCTTTCTTT
NA,TRBJ2-2,TRBV29-1,NA,CSGGGLGTGELFF,TGCAGCGGTGGGGGCTTGGGAACCGGGGAGCTGTTTTTT
NA,TRBJ2-7,TRBV25-1,NA,CASKKAGSDEQYF,TGTGCCAGCAAAAAGGCGGGGTCCGACGAGCAGTACTTC
NA,TRBJ1-2,TRBV6-1,NA,CASGGEGSLGYGYTF,TGTGCCAGCGGGGGAGAAGGCTCGTTGGGCTATGGCTACACCTTC
TRBD1,TRBJ1-2,TRBV28,NA,CASSLPTGSYGYTF,TGTGCCAGCAGTTTACCGACAGGGAGTTATGGCTACACCTTC
TRBD2,TRBJ2-5,TRBV5-6,NA,CASSFGPSGQETQYF,TGTGCCAGCAGCTTCGGGCCTAGCGGACAAGAGACCCAGTACTTC
NA,TRBJ1-1,TRBV4-1,once,CASSQEILSTEAFF,TGCGCCAGCAGCCAAGAAATCTTGAGCACTGAAGCTTTCTTT
TRBD1,TRBJ1-5,TRBV5-1,NA,CASSSGGFNQPQHF,TGCGCCAGCAGCTCAGGGGGTTTCAATCAGCCCCAGCATTTT
NA,TRBJ2-5,TRBV19,NA,CASSIGGWQETQYF,TGTGCCAGTAGTATTGGGGGTTGGCAAGAGACCCAGTACTTC